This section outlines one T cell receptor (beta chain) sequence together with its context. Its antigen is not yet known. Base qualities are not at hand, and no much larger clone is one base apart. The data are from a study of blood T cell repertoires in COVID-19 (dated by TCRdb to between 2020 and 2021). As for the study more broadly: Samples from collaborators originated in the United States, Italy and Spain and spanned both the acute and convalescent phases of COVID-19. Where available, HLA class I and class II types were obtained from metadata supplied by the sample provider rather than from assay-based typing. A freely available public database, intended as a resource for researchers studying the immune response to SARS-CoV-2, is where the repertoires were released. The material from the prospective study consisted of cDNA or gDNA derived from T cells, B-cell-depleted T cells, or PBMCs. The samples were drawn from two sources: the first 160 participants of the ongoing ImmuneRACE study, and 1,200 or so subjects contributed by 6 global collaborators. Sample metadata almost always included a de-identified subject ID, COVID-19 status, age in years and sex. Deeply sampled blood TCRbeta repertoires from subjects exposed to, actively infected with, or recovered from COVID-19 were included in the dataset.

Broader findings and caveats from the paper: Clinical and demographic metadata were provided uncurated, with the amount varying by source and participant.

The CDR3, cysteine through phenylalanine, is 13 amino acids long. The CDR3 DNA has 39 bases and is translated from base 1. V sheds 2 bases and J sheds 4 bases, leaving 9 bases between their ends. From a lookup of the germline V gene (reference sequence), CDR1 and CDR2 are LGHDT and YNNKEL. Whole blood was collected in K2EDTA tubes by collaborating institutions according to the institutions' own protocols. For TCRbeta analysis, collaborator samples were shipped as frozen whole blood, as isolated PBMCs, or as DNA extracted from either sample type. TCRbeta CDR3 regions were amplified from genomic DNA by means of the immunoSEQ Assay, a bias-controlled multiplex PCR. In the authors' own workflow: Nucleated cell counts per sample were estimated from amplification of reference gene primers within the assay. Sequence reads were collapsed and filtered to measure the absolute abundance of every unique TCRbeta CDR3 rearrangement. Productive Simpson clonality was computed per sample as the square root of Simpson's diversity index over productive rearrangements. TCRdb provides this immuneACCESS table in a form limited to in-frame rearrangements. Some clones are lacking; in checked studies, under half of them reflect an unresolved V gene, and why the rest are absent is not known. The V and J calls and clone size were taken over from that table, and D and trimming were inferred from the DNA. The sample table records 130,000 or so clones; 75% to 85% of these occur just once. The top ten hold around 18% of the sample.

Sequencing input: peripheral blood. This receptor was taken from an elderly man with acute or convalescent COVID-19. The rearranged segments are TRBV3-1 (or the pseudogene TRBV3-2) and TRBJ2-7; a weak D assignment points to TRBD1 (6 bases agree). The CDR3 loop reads CASSQLQGYEQYF. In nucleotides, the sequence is TGTGCCAGCAGCCAACTACAGGGTTACGAGCAGTACTTC.